This TCR beta chain comes out of a study of OX40 agonist ivuxolimab in advanced cancers. Study-wide background: Three patients, one with hepatocellular carcinoma and two with cutaneous melanoma, responded partially.

Notes on the study in general: Researchers did not establish what antigens the expanded peripheral T cells target. Low normalized T-cell clonal expansion was also seen in some nonresponders. Among the lowest peripheral clonal expansion occurred in 0.1-3.0 mg/kg partial responders.

A note on this clone: Its specificity is unknown.

The CDR3 has 11 residues. Looked up from germline, CDR1 is SEHNR and CDR2 is FQNEAQ (reference sequence). V shed 4 bases and J shed 7 bases, with 5 bases lying between them. Measured with immunoSEQ multiplex PCR; TCRdb has only the in-frame clones, and not every one. The sample holds over 65,000 clones, roughly four fifths seen once. Sequencing used CD4+ or CD8+ T cells sorted from blood, obtained in a trial of the OX40 agonist ivuxolimab. This receptor was obtained from an adult with an advanced solid tumor such as melanoma, head and neck, liver or kidney cancer. The V and J genes are TRBV7-9 and TRBJ2-1; D ambiguous. The CDR3 DNA reads TGTGCCAGCAGCTACCGAAATGAGCAGTTCTTC. Protein product: CASSYRNEQFF.